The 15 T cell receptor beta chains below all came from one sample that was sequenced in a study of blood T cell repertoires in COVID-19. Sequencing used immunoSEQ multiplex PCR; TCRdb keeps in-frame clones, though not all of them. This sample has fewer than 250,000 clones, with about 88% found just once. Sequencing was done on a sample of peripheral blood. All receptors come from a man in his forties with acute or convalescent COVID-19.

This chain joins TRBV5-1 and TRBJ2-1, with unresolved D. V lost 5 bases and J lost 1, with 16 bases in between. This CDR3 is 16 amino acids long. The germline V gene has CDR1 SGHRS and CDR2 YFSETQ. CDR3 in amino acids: CASRPLEATSYNEQFF. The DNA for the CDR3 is TGCGCCAGCAGGCCCCTTGAGGCTACTTCCTACAATGAGCAGTTCTTC.

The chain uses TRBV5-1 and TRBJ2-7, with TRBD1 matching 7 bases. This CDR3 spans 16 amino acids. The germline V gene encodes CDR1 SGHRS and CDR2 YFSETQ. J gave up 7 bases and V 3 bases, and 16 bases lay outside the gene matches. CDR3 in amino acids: CASSSPPEGARGEQYF. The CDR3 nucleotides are TGCGCCAGCAGCTCTCCTCCCGAGGGGGCGAGAGGGGAGCAGTACTTC.

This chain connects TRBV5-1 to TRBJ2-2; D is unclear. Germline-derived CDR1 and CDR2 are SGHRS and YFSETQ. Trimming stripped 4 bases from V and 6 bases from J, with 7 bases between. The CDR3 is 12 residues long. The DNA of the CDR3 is TGCGCCAGCAGCCTACCCTCCGGGGAGCTGTTTTTT. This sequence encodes CASSLPSGELFF.

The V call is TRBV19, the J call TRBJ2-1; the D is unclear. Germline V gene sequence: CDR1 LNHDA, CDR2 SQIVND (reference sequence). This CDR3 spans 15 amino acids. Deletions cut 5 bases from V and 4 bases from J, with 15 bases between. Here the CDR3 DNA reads TGTGCCAGTAGTTTCCCCCCCTCGAGGTACAATGAGCAGTTCTTC. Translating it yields CASSFPPSRYNEQFF.

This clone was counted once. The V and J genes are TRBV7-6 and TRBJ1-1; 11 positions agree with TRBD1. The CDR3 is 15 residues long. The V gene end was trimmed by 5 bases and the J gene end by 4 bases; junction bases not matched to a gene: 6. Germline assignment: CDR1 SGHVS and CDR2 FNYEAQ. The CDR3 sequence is CASSSRDRGSTEAFF. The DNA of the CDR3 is TGTGCCAGCAGCAGCCGGGACAGGGGGAGCACTGAAGCTTTCTTT. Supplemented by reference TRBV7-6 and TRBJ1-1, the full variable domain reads GAGVSQSPRYKVTKRGQDVALRCDPISGHVSLYWYRQALGQGPEFLTYFNYEAQQDKSGLPNDRFSAERPEGSISTLTIQRTEQRDSAMYRCASSSRDRGSTEAFFGQGTRLTVV.

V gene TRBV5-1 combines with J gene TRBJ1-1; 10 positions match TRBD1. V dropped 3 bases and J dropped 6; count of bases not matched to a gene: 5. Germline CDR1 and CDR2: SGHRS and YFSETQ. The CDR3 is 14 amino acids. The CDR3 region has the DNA TGCGCCAGCAGCTCAGGAGGGACAGGGGCTGAAGCTTTCTTT. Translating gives CASSSGGTGAEAFF.

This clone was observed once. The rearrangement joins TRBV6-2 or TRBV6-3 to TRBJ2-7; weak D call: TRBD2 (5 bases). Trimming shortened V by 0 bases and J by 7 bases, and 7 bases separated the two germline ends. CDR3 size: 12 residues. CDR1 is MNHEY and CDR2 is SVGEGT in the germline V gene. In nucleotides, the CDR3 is TGTGCCAGCAGTTACTCGAGGGCAGAGCAGTACTTC. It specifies CASSYSRAEQYF.

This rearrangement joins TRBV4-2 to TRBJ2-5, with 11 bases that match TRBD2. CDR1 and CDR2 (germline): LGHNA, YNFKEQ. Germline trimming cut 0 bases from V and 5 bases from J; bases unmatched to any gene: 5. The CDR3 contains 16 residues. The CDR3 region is CASSQELAGGRETQYF. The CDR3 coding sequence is TGTGCCAGCAGCCAAGAATTAGCGGGAGGGAGGGAGACCCAGTACTTC.

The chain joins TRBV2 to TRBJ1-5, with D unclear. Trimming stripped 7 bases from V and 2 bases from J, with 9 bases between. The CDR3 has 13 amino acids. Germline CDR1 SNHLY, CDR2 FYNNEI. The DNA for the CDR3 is TGTGCCAGCAATCGGGAGGGCAATCAGCCCCAGCATTTT. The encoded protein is CASNREGNQPQHF. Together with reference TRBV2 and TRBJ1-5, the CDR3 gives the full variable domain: EPEVTQTPSHQVTQMGQEVILRCVPISNHLYFYWYRQILGQKVEFLVSFYNNEISEKSEIFDDQFSVERPDGSNFTLKIRSTKLEDSAMYFCASNREGNQPQHFGDGTRLSIL.

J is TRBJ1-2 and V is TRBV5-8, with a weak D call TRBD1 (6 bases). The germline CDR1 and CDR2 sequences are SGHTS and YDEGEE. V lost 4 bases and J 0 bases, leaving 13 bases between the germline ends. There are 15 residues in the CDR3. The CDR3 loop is CASSRGWDTNYGYTF. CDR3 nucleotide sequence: TGTGCCAGCAGCCGGGGATGGGACACTAACTATGGCTACACCTTC.

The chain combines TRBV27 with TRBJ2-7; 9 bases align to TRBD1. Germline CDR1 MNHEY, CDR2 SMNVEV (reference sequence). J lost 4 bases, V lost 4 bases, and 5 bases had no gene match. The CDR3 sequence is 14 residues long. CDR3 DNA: TGTGCCAGCAGTTCGGGACAGGGTTTTTACGAGCAGTACTTC. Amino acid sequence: CASSSGQGFYEQYF.

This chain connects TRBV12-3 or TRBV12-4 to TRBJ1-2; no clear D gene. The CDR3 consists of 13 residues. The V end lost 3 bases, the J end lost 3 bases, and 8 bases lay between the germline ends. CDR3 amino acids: CASSLLLYYGYTF. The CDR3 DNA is TGTGCCAGCAGTTTGTTACTTTACTATGGCTACACCTTC.

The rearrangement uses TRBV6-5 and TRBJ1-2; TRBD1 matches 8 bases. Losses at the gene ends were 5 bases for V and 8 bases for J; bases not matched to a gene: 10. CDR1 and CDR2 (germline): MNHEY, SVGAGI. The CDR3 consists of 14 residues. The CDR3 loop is CASSPDRGQRGYTF. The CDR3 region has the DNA TGTGCCAGCAGTCCTGACAGGGGTCAACGGGGCTACACCTTC.

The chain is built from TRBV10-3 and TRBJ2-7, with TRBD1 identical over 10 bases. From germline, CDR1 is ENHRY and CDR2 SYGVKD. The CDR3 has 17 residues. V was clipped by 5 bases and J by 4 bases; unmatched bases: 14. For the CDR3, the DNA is TGTGCCATCAGTCCGGGACAGGGGACTCCCGGGGCGTACGAGCAGTACTTC. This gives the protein CAISPGQGTPGAYEQYF.

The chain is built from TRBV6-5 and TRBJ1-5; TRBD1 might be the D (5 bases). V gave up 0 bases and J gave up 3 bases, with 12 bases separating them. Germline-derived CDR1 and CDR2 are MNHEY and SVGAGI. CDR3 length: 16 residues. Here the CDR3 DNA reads TGTGCCAGCAGTTACTCGAATTCAGGGAACAATCAGCCCCAGCATTTT. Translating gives CASSYSNSGNNQPQHF.